Below, one T cell receptor beta chain is given with its context. Its antigen is unidentified. This specimen belongs to a study of tumor and adjacent non-tumor tissue in lung cancer. Study results and limitations: In normal lung, the top 100 clones were significantly more dominant than in tumor.

Germline-derived CDR1 and CDR2 are MNHEY and SVGEGT. This CDR3 spans 13 amino acids. V lost 10 bases to trimming and J lost 3 bases, with 15 bases between them. This sample's RNA came from whole unsorted tissue. Donors were chemotherapy-naive, newly diagnosed lung cancer surgical patients in China, August–late 2014. A modified ARM-PCR protocol with three rounds of nested PCR amplified TCRbeta. Each CDR3 protein gets one entry after TCRdb re-called the multiplex PCR reads with MiXCR. The table shows some 93,000 distinct CDR3 sequences, with 65% to 75% occurring only once. The TCR sequence derives from a man aged 55-75 years with non-small cell lung cancer. The chain has TRBV6-2 or TRBV6-3 and TRBJ1-1; D is uncertain. The sequenced sample consisted of lung tumor tissue. CDR3 bases: TGTGCCATCAGCCCAGTATCGGACACTGAAGCTTTCTTT. Translated, it gives CAISPVSDTEAFF.